The 2 T cell receptor beta chains in this list originate from one sample, sequenced in a study of blood T cell repertoires in COVID-19 (dated by TCRdb to the early 2020s). The library was obtained by the immunoSEQ multiplex PCR assay. The table was pulled from immuneACCESS by TCRdb, which kept in-frame rearrangements only. Such tables lose some clones; where checked, under half of the loss comes from unresolved V genes, and the rest has no known cause. The table for this sample lists roughly 130,000 clones; under 95% of them were counted only once. The leading ten clones occupy about 4.5% of the sample. The sample was peripheral blood. The receptors shown here come from a man aged 55 to 70 with COVID-19, enrolled during active disease.

This clone appeared once. The chain joins TRBV4-2 to TRBJ2-5, with D possibly being TRBD1 (5 bases). Germline CDR1 and CDR2: LGHNA and YNFKEQ. There are 14 residues in the CDR3. The V gene lost 0 bases and the J gene lost 2 bases, with 7 bases spanning the gap. CDR3 sequence: CASSQEPGQETQYF. CDR3 sequence (DNA): TGTGCCAGCAGCCAAGAGCCAGGGCAAGAGACCCAGTACTTC.

The chain recombines TRBV5-1 with TRBJ2-5; the D is unclear. Trimming took 1 base from V and 3 from J, leaving 7 bases between them. The CDR3 has 13 amino acids. Germline assignment: CDR1 SGHRS and CDR2 YFSETQ. The CDR3 DNA is TGCGCCAGCAGCTTGAACAGAGAAGAGACCCAGTACTTC. Protein sequence: CASSLNREETQYF.